This T cell receptor (beta chain) was observed in a study of cytomegalovirus exposure and HLA in healthy donors. Study-level points and caveats: TCR beta chains numbering 164 were designated cytomegalovirus-associated. Further analysis was carried out later, and it showed several of the most significant clusters appearing linked to common viral pathogens.

Note on this clone: What it binds is unknown.

V shed 5 bases and J shed 3 bases, with 17 bases lying between them. The length of the CDR3 is 15 residues. Germline assignment: CDR1 MNHEY and CDR2 SVGAGI. The primer mix had 60 Vbeta and 13 Jbeta primers. This table comes from immunoSEQ multiplex PCR, and its TCRdb copy is limited to in-frame clones, with some not included. The sample has around 150,000 clones, around three quarters seen once. This chain uses TRBV6-5 with TRBJ2-7, with a tentative D call TRBD1 (7 bases). Sequencing input: PBMCs. The sequence was obtained from a man aged 40-50 years in good health and CMV-seropositive. The CDR3 region is CASSGLGGGNYEQYF. CDR3 nucleotide sequence: TGTGCCAGCAGTGGCCTCGGAGGGGGCAACTACGAGCAGTACTTC.